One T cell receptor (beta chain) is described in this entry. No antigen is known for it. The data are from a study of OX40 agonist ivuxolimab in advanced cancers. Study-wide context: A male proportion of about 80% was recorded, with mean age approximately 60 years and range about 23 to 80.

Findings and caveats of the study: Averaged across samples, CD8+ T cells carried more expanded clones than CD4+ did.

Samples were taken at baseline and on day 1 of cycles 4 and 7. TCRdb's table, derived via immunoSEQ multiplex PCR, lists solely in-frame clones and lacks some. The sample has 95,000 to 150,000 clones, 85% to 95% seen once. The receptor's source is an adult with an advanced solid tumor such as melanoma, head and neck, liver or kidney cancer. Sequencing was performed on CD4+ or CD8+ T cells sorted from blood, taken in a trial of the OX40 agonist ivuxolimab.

The CDR3 sequence is CASSLYITPSYNEQFF. In DNA form, the CDR3 reads TGTGCCAGCAGCTTATACATTACCCCCTCCTACAATGAGCAGTTCTTC. The V gene is TRBV5-4, the J gene TRBJ2-1; D gene uncertain. CDR1 SGHNT and CDR2 YYREEE come from the germline V gene (reference sequence). This CDR3 is 16 amino acids long. Trimming removed 2 bases from V and 0 bases from J, with 12 bases in between. Complete variable domain (other parts from reference TRBV5-4 and TRBJ2-1): ETGVTQSPTHLIKTRGQQVTLRCSSQSGHNTVSWYQQALGQGPQFIFQYYREEENGRGNFPPRFSGLQFPNYSSELNVNALELDDSALYLCASSLYITPSYNEQFFGPGTRLTVL.